Listed below are T cell receptor beta chains from one sample, sequenced in a study of CD8 T cells in Susac syndrome. MiXCR was run by TCRdb on the immunoSEQ multiplex PCR reads, yielding one entry per CDR3 protein. The table lists some 300,000 distinct CDR3 sequences, around nine tenths of them singletons. The specimen sequenced was CD8+ T cells from PBMCs. The origin of the receptors is a human donor with multiple sclerosis. CDR3s include the opening cysteine and the closing phenylalanine or tryptophan. Fields, in order: clone size, J gene, V gene, D gene, CDR3 DNA, CDR3 protein. D genes are given only for firm matches. Clone size is stated in some rows and not others, as once, few, many or a class when expanded.

>NA|TRBJ1-2|TRBV15|NA
TGTGCCACCAGCAGAGAACCAAACCCCACACGGTACTATGGCTACACCTTC
CATSREPNPTRYYGYTF
>NA|TRBJ1-1|TRBV6-5|NA
TGTGCCAGCAGTCTGGGGGTCGCCACTGAAGCTTTCTTT
CASSLGVATEAFF
>NA|TRBJ1-3|TRBV7-6|NA
TGTGCCAGCAGCTTCCCCAGGGAGGGTGGAAACACCATATATTTT
CASSFPREGGNTIYF
>NA|TRBJ2-7|TRBV9|NA
TGTGCCAGCAGCGTAGCAAAGGTCGGGGAGCAGTACTTC
CASSVAKVGEQYF
>NA|TRBJ2-7|TRBV6-5|NA
TGTGCCAGCAGGAGGACGGGACACCTTGTCTACGAGCAGTACTTC
CASRRTGHLVYEQYF
>NA|TRBJ2-7|TRBV19|NA
TGTGCCAGTATGGAGGGAGACTCCTACGAGCAGTACTTC
CASMEGDSYEQYF
>NA|TRBJ2-7|TRBV7-8|NA
TGTGCCAGCAGCCGACACGGGGGCCGGGACGGAAGCTCCTACGAGCAGTACTTC
CASSRHGGRDGSSYEQYF
>NA|TRBJ2-7|TRBV18|TRBD2
TGTGCCAGCTCACCTGGACTAGCGGGAGTAAATTACGAGCAGTACTTC
CASSPGLAGVNYEQYF
>NA|TRBJ2-3|TRBV13|TRBD2
TGTGCCAGCAGCTTAGGGACTAGCGGGACCTTT
CASSLGTSGTF
>NA|TRBJ2-7|TRBV25-1|NA
TGTGCCAGCAGTGAATCCGGAGGAAAAGACGAGCAGTACTTC
CASSESGGKDEQYF
>NA|TRBJ2-5|TRBV7-9|NA
TGTGCCAGCAGCTCCCTCGAACCTCAAGAGACCCAGTACTTC
CASSSLEPQETQYF
>NA|TRBJ2-7|TRBV2|TRBD2
TGTGCCAGCAGTGGAGGGACTAGCGGGGGGAGACACTACGAGCAGTACTTC
CASSGGTSGGRHYEQYF
>NA|TRBJ2-2|TRBV4-3|NA
TGCGCCAGCAGCCCCACAAGGAGGGTCACCGGGGAGCTGTTTTTT
CASSPTRRVTGELFF
>NA|TRBJ2-1|TRBV27|NA
TGTGCCAGCAGTTTATCATCTCCTGTCTACAATGAGCAGTTCTTC
CASSLSSPVYNEQFF
>once|TRBJ2-1|TRBV7-8|TRBD2
TGTGCCAGCAGCCTGGGGAGGGCTAGCGGAGGAAACAATGAGCAGTTCTTC
CASSLGRASGGNNEQFF
>NA|TRBJ2-7|TRBV27|TRBD2
TGTGCCAGCAGGTATAGCGGGGGGGCTACCTACGAGCAGTACTTC
CASRYSGGATYEQYF
>once|TRBJ2-5|TRBV6-2/TRBV6-3|TRBD2
TGTGCCAGCAGTTCGGGCGGGGGACACCAAGAGACCCAGTACTTC
CASSSGGGHQETQYF
>NA|TRBJ2-7|TRBV4-3|NA
TGCGCCAGCAGCCAAGTCCCTCACACCTACGAGCAGTACTTC
CASSQVPHTYEQYF
>NA|TRBJ2-3|TRBV9|TRBD1
TGTGCCAGCAGCGGGGCCGGGACAGGGATTTATTTT
CASSGAGTGIYF
>once|TRBJ2-1|TRBV9|NA
TGTGCCAGCAGCGTCGAAGGACTGAACAATGAGCAGTTCTTC
CASSVEGLNNEQFF